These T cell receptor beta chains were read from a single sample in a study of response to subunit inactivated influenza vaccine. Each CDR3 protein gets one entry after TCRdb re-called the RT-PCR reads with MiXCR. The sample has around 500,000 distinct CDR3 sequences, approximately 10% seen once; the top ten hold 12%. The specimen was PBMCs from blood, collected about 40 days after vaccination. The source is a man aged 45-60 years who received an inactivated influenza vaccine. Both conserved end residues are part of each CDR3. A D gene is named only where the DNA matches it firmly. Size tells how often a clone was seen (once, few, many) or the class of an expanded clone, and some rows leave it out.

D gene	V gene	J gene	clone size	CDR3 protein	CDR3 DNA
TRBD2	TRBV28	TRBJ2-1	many	CASSSRGGVYNEQFF	TGTGCCAGCAGTTCTCGCGGGGGGGTCTACAATGAGCAGTTCTTC
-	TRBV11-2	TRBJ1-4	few	CASSLAGITNEKLFF	TGTGCCAGCAGCTTAGCGGGGATTACTAATGAAAAACTGTTTTTT
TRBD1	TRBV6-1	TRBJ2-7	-	CASSRTGREQYF	TGTGCCAGCAGTCGGACAGGGAGGGAGCAGTACTTC
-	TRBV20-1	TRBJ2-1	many	CSARRDNEQFF	TGCAGTGCTAGAAGGGACAATGAGCAGTTCTTC
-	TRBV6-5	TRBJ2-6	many	CASSYSQTGANVLTF	TGTGCCAGCAGTTATAGCCAAACTGGGGCCAACGTCCTGACTTTC
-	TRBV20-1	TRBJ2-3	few	CSARGMDGGSDTQYF	TGCAGTGCTAGAGGGATGGACGGGGGATCAGATACGCAGTATTTT
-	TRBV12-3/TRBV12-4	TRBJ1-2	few	CASSLAGAIGYGYTF	TGTGCCAGCAGTTTAGCTGGGGCGATTGGCTATGGCTACACCTTC
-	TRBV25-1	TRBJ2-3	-	CASSEYSPDTQYF	TGTGCCAGCAGTGAATACTCACCAGATACGCAGTATTTT
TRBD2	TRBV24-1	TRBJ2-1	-	CATSDPQRGGRNEQFF	TGTGCCACCAGTGATCCCCAGCGGGGGGGCCGCAATGAGCAGTTCTTC
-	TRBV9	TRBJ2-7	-	CASSPSQRSYEQYF	TGTGCCAGCAGCCCATCACAGCGCTCCTACGAGCAGTACTTC
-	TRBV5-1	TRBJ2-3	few	CASSWGRDFTQYF	TGCGCCAGCAGCTGGGGCCGGGACTTTACGCAGTATTTT
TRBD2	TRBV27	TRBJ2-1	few	CASSDRLGLAGDNEQFF	TGTGCCAGCAGTGATAGACTGGGACTAGCGGGTGACAATGAGCAGTTCTTC
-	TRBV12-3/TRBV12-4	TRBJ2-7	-	CASSKTGPEQYF	TGTGCCAGCAGTAAGACAGGTCCCGAGCAGTACTTC